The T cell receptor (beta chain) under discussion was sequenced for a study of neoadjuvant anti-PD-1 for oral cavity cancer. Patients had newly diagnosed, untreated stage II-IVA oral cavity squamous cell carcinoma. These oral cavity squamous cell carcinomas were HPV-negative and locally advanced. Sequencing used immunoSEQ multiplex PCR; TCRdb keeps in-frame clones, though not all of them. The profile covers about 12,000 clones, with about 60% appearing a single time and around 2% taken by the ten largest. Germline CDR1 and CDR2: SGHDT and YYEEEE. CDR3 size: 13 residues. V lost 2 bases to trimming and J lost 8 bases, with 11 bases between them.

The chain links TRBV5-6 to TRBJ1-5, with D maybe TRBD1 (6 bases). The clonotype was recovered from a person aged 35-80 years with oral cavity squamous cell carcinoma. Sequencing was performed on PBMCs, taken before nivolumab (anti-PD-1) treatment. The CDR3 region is CASSLGGGEPQHF. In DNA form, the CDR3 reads TGTGCCAGCAGCTTAGGGGGTGGTGAGCCCCAGCATTTT.